The 19 T cell receptor beta chains presented below share a single source sample, sequenced in a study of shared clonotypes between healthy human individuals. Generated by immunoSEQ multiplex PCR, the TCRdb table keeps only in-frame clones and is missing some. The table shows 1.5 million to 2.5 million clones, with over 85% occurring only once. Naive CD8 cells lacked CD45RO, underwent positive selection for CCR7 and left out terminally differentiated effector memory CD45RA+ cells. Sequencing was carried out using naive CD8+ T cells sorted from blood. The receptors were gathered from a man aged 18 to 30 in good health.

This clone was found once. The chain recombines TRBV6-5 with TRBJ2-5, with a weak D call TRBD1 (5 bases). V lost 5 bases, J lost 9 bases, and 16 bases lay in between. This CDR3 is 13 amino acids long. CDR1 is MNHEY, CDR2 SVGAGI, per germline. Here the CDR3 reads CASSPPLGVAQYF. Here the CDR3 DNA reads TGTGCCAGCAGTCCGCCCTTAGGGGTTGCCCAGTACTTC.

V gene TRBV4-1 combines with J gene TRBJ1-4; D not resolved. Between the trimmed V and J ends, which lost 0 bases and 3 bases, there was a span of 11 bases. Germline V CDR1 and CDR2: MGHRA, YSYEKL. The CDR3 contains 16 residues. CDR3: CASSQEWGYANEKLFF. The CDR3 DNA follows: TGCGCCAGCAGCCAAGAGTGGGGTTACGCTAATGAAAAACTGTTTTTT.

V gene TRBV9 combines with J gene TRBJ2-7; 14 nucleotides align to TRBD2. V shed 3 bases and J 3 bases; nucleotides not matched to a gene: 5. CDR3 size: 16 residues. Germline V gives CDR1 SGDLS, CDR2 YYNGEE. CDR3 amino acids: CASSEGLAGGFYEQYF. CDR3 coding DNA: TGTGCCAGCAGCGAAGGACTAGCGGGAGGCTTCTACGAGCAGTACTTC.

The V call is TRBV2, the J call TRBJ2-3; D is undetermined. CDR3 length: 14 amino acids. The V gene's germline CDR1 is SNHLY and CDR2 FYNNEI. Between the trimmed V and J ends, which lost 2 bases and 6 bases, there was a span of 12 bases. Here the CDR3 reads CASSEMGPGDTQYF. CDR3 nucleotides: TGTGCCAGCAGTGAAATGGGCCCCGGTGATACGCAGTATTTT.

This clone was recorded once. The sample has other DNA sequences that encode this CDR3 too. DNA of the CDR3: TGTGCCAGCAGTGCGAGCTCCTACGAGCAGTACTTC. Its protein is CASSASSYEQYF. The genes are TRBV6-1 and TRBJ2-7; the D is unclear. The CDR3 contains 12 residues. Germline V lookup: CDR1 MNHNS, CDR2 SASEGT. V was clipped by 4 bases and J by 0 bases, with 4 bases between them.

The genes are TRBV7-9 and TRBJ2-1; perhaps TRBD1 as D (5 bases). The CDR3 has 16 residues. CDR1 is SEHNR, CDR2 FQNEAQ, per germline (reference sequence). V was cut by 5 bases and J by 0 bases, with 14 bases left in between. CDR3 sequence (DNA): TGTGCCAGCAGCCCCGATCAGGGCGGCTCCTACAATGAGCAGTTCTTC. It is translated as CASSPDQGGSYNEQFF.

This chain joins TRBV5-6 and TRBJ1-6; the match to TRBD1 covers 9 bases. The CDR3 has 16 amino acids. The germline V gene encodes CDR1 SGHDT and CDR2 YYEEEE. The junction had 7 bases not matched to a gene; V was cut back by 2 bases and J by 7 bases. The CDR3 reads CASSFGTGSYNSPLHF. The DNA for the CDR3 is TGTGCCAGCAGCTTCGGGACAGGGAGCTACAATTCACCCCTCCACTTT.

This chain links TRBV4-1 with TRBJ2-7, with D tentatively TRBD1 (5 bases). Germline V gives CDR1 MGHRA, CDR2 YSYEKL. CDR3 length equals 15 residues. Trimming took off 1 base at V and 3 bases at J, with 13 bases between the two ends. The CDR3 sequence: CASSQGTMGNYEQYF. The CDR3 region has the DNA TGCGCCAGCAGCCAAGGGACAATGGGGAACTACGAGCAGTACTTC.

V and J are TRBV15 and TRBJ2-7; D not resolved. This CDR3 is built from 14 residues. V was shortened by 1 base and J by 4 bases, with 11 bases between the two germline ends. Germline V gene sequence: CDR1 LNHNV, CDR2 YYDKDF (reference sequence). CDR3 DNA: TGTGCCACCAGCAGAGTAGGGTTAGGGTACGAGCAGTACTTC. Protein sequence: CATSRVGLGYEQYF.

This chain connects TRBV6-6 to TRBJ2-3, with TRBD1 matching 10 bases. The CDR3 extends over 14 amino acids. In germline, CDR1 is MNHNY, CDR2 SVGAGI (reference sequence). The junction had 6 bases not matched to a gene; V was cut back by 6 bases and J by 6 bases. CDR3 bases: TGTGCCAGCAGCAGACAGGGGGCATACGATACGCAGTATTTT. Translated: CASSRQGAYDTQYF.

V gene TRBV16 combines with J gene TRBJ2-7; no reliable D call. The germline CDR1 and CDR2 sequences are KGHSY and FQNENV. The V and J ends lost 0 bases and 2 bases respectively, with 2 bases between them. The CDR3 spans 12 residues. CDR3 DNA sequence: TGTGCCAGCAGCCAATCTACCTACGAGCAGTACTTC. Amino acids: CASSQSTYEQYF.

The V and J genes are TRBV5-1 and TRBJ2-4, with D perhaps matching TRBD1 (5 bases). Trimming stripped 3 bases from V and 0 bases from J, with 19 bases between. The germline V gene encodes CDR1 SGHRS and CDR2 YFSETQ. CDR3 length: 18 amino acids. CDR3 region: CASSSSAQGSLAKNIQYF. CDR3 sequence (DNA): TGCGCCAGCAGCTCCTCCGCTCAGGGATCCTTAGCCAAAAACATTCAGTACTTC.

About this clone: The sample carries other DNA sequences with the same CDR3. The chain recombines TRBV5-1 with TRBJ2-7; D may be TRBD2 (6 bases). V was pared by 3 bases and J by 0 bases, with 10 bases between. This CDR3 comprises 14 residues. Germline V gene data show CDR1 as SGHRS and CDR2 as YFSETQ. CDR3: CASSWGDGSYEQYF. The DNA for the CDR3 is TGCGCCAGCAGCTGGGGGGACGGCTCCTACGAGCAGTACTTC. Looking up the rest from reference TRBV5-1 and TRBJ2-7 gives the full variable domain: KAGVTQTPRYLIKTRGQQVTLSCSPISGHRSVSWYQQTPGQGLQFLFEYFSETQRNKGNFPGRFSGRQFSNSRSEMNVSTLELGDSALYLCASSWGDGSYEQYFGPGTRLTVT.

The genes are TRBV6-5 and TRBJ1-2; possible D gene TRBD1, 6 bases. The length of the CDR3 is 15 residues. Germline CDR1 and CDR2: MNHEY and SVGAGI. V was pared by 5 bases and J by 4 bases, with 17 bases between. This chain's CDR3 is CASSAFSGQFYGYTF. CDR3 DNA: TGTGCCAGCAGTGCTTTTTCCGGACAGTTCTATGGCTACACCTTC.

This sequence joins TRBV30 and TRBJ2-7, with 7 bases fitting TRBD2. Trimming removed 0 bases from V and 6 bases from J; junction bases left unmatched: 23. The CDR3 is 19 residues long. The germline V gene has CDR1 GTSNPN and CDR2 SVGIG (reference sequence). The CDR3 DNA reads TGTGCCTGGAGTGTAGTAGGCCAGCTTAGGAGCGGGGTAATAGGCGAGCAGTACTTC. Translated: CAWSVVGQLRSGVIGEQYF.

CDR3 region: CALRRPDSYEQYF. DNA of the CDR3: TGTGCCTTGAGACGTCCGGACAGCTACGAGCAGTACTTC. This rearrangement joins TRBV30 to TRBJ2-7; a possible D gene is TRBD1 (6 bases). Trimming removed 7 bases at V and 3 bases at J, with 16 bases between. Per the germline V gene, CDR1 is GTSNPN and CDR2 is SVGIG (reference sequence). The CDR3 has 13 residues.

The rearrangement uses TRBV5-1 and TRBJ2-7; D unclear. CDR3 length equals 13 residues. The germline gives CDR1 SGHRS, CDR2 YFSETQ. The germline V and J ends were trimmed by 0 bases and 3 bases, with 7 bases remaining between them. The CDR3 DNA reads TGCGCCAGCAGCTTGGATCTAGACTACGAGCAGTACTTC. It translates to CASSLDLDYEQYF. Drawing the rest from reference TRBV5-1 and TRBJ2-7, the complete variable domain is KAGVTQTPRYLIKTRGQQVTLSCSPISGHRSVSWYQQTPGQGLQFLFEYFSETQRNKGNFPGRFSGRQFSNSRSEMNVSTLELGDSALYLCASSLDLDYEQYFGPGTRLTVT.

The CDR3 nucleotides are TGTGCCAGCAGCTTTGAGTGGTACGAGCAGTACTTC. Its translation: CASSFEWYEQYF. The rearrangement uses TRBV5-4 and TRBJ2-7; the D is unclear. The V gene's germline CDR1 is SGHNT and CDR2 YYREEE (reference sequence). V lost 2 bases to trimming and J lost 4 bases, with 7 bases between them. This CDR3 comprises 12 residues.

J is TRBJ1-2 and V is TRBV4-1; 7 bases map to TRBD1. Losses at the gene ends were 0 bases for V and 8 bases for J; bases not matched to a gene: 9. CDR3 length: 15 residues. The germline CDR1 and CDR2 sequences are MGHRA and YSYEKL. For the CDR3, the DNA is TGCGCCAGCAGCCAAGACCAGACAGGGTATGACGGCTACACCTTC. As protein: CASSQDQTGYDGYTF.